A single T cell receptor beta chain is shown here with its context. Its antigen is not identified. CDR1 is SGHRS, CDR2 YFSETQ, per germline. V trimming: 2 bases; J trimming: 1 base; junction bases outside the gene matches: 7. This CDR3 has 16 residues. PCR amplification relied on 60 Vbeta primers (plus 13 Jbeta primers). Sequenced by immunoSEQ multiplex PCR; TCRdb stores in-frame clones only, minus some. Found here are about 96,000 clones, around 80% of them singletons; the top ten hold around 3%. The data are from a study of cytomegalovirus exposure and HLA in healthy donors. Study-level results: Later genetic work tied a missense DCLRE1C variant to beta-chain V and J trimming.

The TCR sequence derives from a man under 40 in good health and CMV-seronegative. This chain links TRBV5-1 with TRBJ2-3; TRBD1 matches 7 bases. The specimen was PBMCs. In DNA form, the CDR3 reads TGCGCCAGCAGCTTCAACCCCGGGACAGGCACAGATACGCAGTATTTT. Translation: CASSFNPGTGTDTQYF.